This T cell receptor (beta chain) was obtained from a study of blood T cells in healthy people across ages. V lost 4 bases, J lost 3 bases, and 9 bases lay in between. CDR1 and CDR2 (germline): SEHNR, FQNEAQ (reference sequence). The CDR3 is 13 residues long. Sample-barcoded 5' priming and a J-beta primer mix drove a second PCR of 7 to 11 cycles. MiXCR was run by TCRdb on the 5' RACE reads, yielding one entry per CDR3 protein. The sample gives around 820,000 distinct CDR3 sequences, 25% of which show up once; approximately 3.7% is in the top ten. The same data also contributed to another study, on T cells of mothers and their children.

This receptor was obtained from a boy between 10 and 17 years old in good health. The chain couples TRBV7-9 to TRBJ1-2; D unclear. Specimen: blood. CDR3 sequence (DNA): TGTGCCAGCAGCTCGCCGGGTCACTATGGCTACACCTTC. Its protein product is CASSSPGHYGYTF.